A selection of T cell receptor beta chains follows, all from one sample in a study of T cell responses to AZD1222 COVID-19 vaccine. TCRdb keeps only in-frame clones here, not all; method: immunoSEQ multiplex PCR. The top ten hold roughly 2.3% of the sample, which has over 75,000 clones, around 90% seen once. The sequenced sample was peripheral blood, obtained on day 0 of AZD1222 vaccination. Source of these receptors: an adult in good health. The CDR3 runs from the conserved cysteine through the conserved F or W. D genes are given only for firm matches. Clone size is not always given. Where it is, it says once, few, many or a class for expanded clones.

clone size	V gene	J gene	D gene	CDR3 DNA	CDR3 protein
.	TRBV7-9	TRBJ1-1	TRBD1	TGTGCCAGCAGCCTGACAGGGGTAACTGAAGCTTTCTTT	CASSLTGVTEAFF
.	TRBV30	TRBJ1-1	.	TGTGCCTGGAGTGTAGGGGCGGAACTTGAAGCTTTCTTT	CAWSVGAELEAFF
.	TRBV5-4	TRBJ1-1	.	TGTGCCAGCAGCCAATTGGCCGGTTTCACTGAAGCTTTCTTT	CASSQLAGFTEAFF
.	TRBV7-9	TRBJ1-6	TRBD1	TGTGCCAGCAGCTTAGCGGGACAGGGTTTTAATTCACCCCTCCACTTT	CASSLAGQGFNSPLHF
once	TRBV11-2	TRBJ1-6	.	TGTGCCAGCAGCTCCGACACACCGACACCCCTCCACTTT	CASSSDTPTPLHF
.	TRBV20-1	TRBJ2-5	.	TGCAGTGCCCCCTTTGGGGAGACCCAGTACTTC	CSAPFGETQYF
.	TRBV7-9	TRBJ2-7	.	TGTGCCAGCCTTTCCGTCCAAGGCCTAGCCAACTACGAGCAGTACTTC	CASLSVQGLANYEQYF
.	TRBV5-8	TRBJ1-5	.	TGTGCCAGCAGCTTGGACAAAGGCCAGCCCCAGCATTTT	CASSLDKGQPQHF
.	TRBV14	TRBJ1-1	.	TGTGCCAGCAGCCAATTTCAGGAGGACACTGAAGCTTTCTTT	CASSQFQEDTEAFF
.	TRBV5-1	TRBJ1-5	.	TGCGCCAGCAGCTTGGGTGGAATTAATCAGCCCCAGCATTTT	CASSLGGINQPQHF
.	TRBV7-9	TRBJ1-1	.	TGTGCCAGCAGCTTCTCCCTGGTCGGGAACACTGAAGCTTTCTTT	CASSFSLVGNTEAFF
.	TRBV3-1/TRBV3-2	TRBJ1-6	.	TGTGCCAGTACCCAAGGGAGAGCTGGCAATTCACCCCTCCACTTT	CASTQGRAGNSPLHF
.	TRBV5-4	TRBJ1-3	.	TGTGCCAGCAGCTCACAGTCCTCGGGGGGAAACACCATATATTTT	CASSSQSSGGNTIYF
.	TRBV2	TRBJ2-1	.	TGTGCCAGCGGCGGATCAACCTACAATGAGCAGTTCTTC	CASGGSTYNEQFF
once	TRBV6-5	TRBJ1-2	.	TGTGCCAGCAGGACCGGGGCCCCGGATCGGGATGGCTACACCTTC	CASRTGAPDRDGYTF
.	TRBV30	TRBJ2-3	.	TGTGCCTGGAGTCTTGGCAGCGCGGCAGATACGCAGTATTTT	CAWSLGSAADTQYF
.	TRBV7-2	TRBJ1-1	.	TGTGCCAGCAGCTTAGTCGGGGGGCTGGGCACTGAAGCTTTCTTT	CASSLVGGLGTEAFF
.	TRBV7-9	TRBJ2-3	TRBD2	TGTGCCAGCAGCGGGACTAGCGGGGGGGGAACAGATACGCAGTATTTT	CASSGTSGGGTDTQYF
.	TRBV24-1	TRBJ2-2	TRBD1	TGTGCCACCAGTGATTCGGGACAGGGGGCGCGGGGGGAGCTGTTTTTT	CATSDSGQGARGELFF
.	TRBV23-1	TRBJ1-2	TRBD1	TGCGCCAGCAGTCATCCAAAGGTATCGACAGGGAGCGGCTACACCTTC	CASSHPKVSTGSGYTF
.	TRBV20-1	TRBJ1-2	.	TGCAGTGCTAGTTTTTCTGACAGACGGTATGGCTACACCTTC	CSASFSDRRYGYTF
.	TRBV20-1	TRBJ2-7	TRBD2	TGCAGTGCTAGTAGTCCAAGCGCGGGAGGTTGGTCCTACGAGCAGTACTTC	CSASSPSAGGWSYEQYF
.	TRBV12-3/TRBV12-4	TRBJ2-1	.	TGTGCCAGCAGTTTAAGGGCCGACAATGAGCAGTTCTTC	CASSLRADNEQFF
.	TRBV2	TRBJ2-1	.	TGTGCCAGCGACCGGACTTCCTACAATGAGCAGTTCTTC	CASDRTSYNEQFF
once	TRBV3-1/TRBV3-2	TRBJ2-7	.	TGTGCCAGCAGCCAAGAGGTGACGGCTCGGGAGCAGTACTTC	CASSQEVTAREQYF
.	TRBV21-1	TRBJ1-5	.	TGTGCCAGCAGTCCCGATGAGGGTTTAGCAAATCAGCCCCAGCATTTT	CASSPDEGLANQPQHF
.	TRBV19	TRBJ2-5	.	TGTGCCAGTAGTCAAGGGGAGACCCAGTACTTC	CASSQGETQYF
.	TRBV7-2	TRBJ2-1	.	TGTGCCAGCAGCAAACAGGTTTACAATGAGCAGTTCTTC	CASSKQVYNEQFF
.	TRBV19	TRBJ2-1	.	TGTGCCAGTAGTATCTCAAGGACTAACAAGAATGAGCAGTTCTTC	CASSISRTNKNEQFF
.	TRBV7-2	TRBJ2-1	TRBD2	TGTGCCAGCAGACTATGGGCTAGCGGCTACAATGAGCAGTTCTTC	CASRLWASGYNEQFF
once	TRBV12-3/TRBV12-4	TRBJ1-4	.	TGTGCCAGCAGTTTAGGGCAGAAAAAACTGTTTTTT	CASSLGQKKLFF
.	TRBV5-5	TRBJ1-4	.	TGTGCCAGCAGCTTGTCTAGCAGTGCGCCGGAAAAACTGTTTTTT	CASSLSSSAPEKLFF
.	TRBV10-2	TRBJ1-2	.	TGCGCCAGCCGAAGGACTGGTTCGGATGGCTACACCTTC	CASRRTGSDGYTF
.	TRBV7-9	TRBJ2-1	.	TGTGCCAGCAGCCCCTCTTACAATGAGCAGTTCTTC	CASSPSYNEQFF
.	TRBV2	TRBJ1-1	TRBD1	TGTGCCAGTAAGGAGTGGTCAGGGGGCGGCACTGAAGCTTTCTTT	CASKEWSGGGTEAFF
.	TRBV21-1	TRBJ2-5	.	TGTGCCAGCAGCAAAAATACTAGCGTAGGGGAGACCCAGTACTTC	CASSKNTSVGETQYF
.	TRBV3-1/TRBV3-2	TRBJ2-1	TRBD2	TGTGCCAGCAGCCACGGACTAGACAATGAGCAGTTCTTC	CASSHGLDNEQFF
once	TRBV7-2	TRBJ2-5	.	TGTGCCAGCAGCGCGTTAAAAGAGACCCAGTACTTC	CASSALKETQYF
.	TRBV6-6	TRBJ1-6	.	TGTGCCAGCAGTTACTCTGGGGATAAAGGTTCACCCCTCCACTTT	CASSYSGDKGSPLHF
.	TRBV7-8	TRBJ1-2	TRBD1	TGTGCCAGCAGCTTATTACCCCAGGGACAGGGAAAAAGGGGCTATGGCTACACCTTC	CASSLLPQGQGKRGYGYTF
.	TRBV27	TRBJ2-2	.	TGTGCCAGCAGTGCCACACACAGGGGAGGCACCGGGGAGCTGTTTTTT	CASSATHRGGTGELFF
few	TRBV6-4	TRBJ2-2	.	TGTGCCAGCAGGAGGGCTGCTGAGGCCGGGGAGCTGTTTTTT	CASRRAAEAGELFF
.	TRBV7-9	TRBJ2-7	.	TGTGCCAGCAGCTTAGAAGAGCGTGCGACCTACGAGCAGTACTTC	CASSLEERATYEQYF
.	TRBV27	TRBJ1-2	TRBD1	TGTGCCAGCAGTTTAAGGGGGACAGGGGGCATTGGTGGCTACACCTTC	CASSLRGTGGIGGYTF
.	TRBV2	TRBJ1-2	.	TGTGCCAGCAGTGAGGGACGTGGGAACTGGTATGGCTACACCTTC	CASSEGRGNWYGYTF
.	TRBV4-1	TRBJ2-7	.	TGCGCCAGCAGCCAAGGCCCTCAGCAATTTCTATACGAGCAGTACTTC	CASSQGPQQFLYEQYF
.	TRBV6-2/TRBV6-3	TRBJ1-1	.	TGTGCCAGCAGTTACCAGGTAGAGCGACAAGAAGCTTTCTTT	CASSYQVERQEAFF
few	TRBV4-2	TRBJ1-2	TRBD1	TGTGCCAGCAGCCAAGATATTTTTGACAGGGGGAATGGCTACACCTTC	CASSQDIFDRGNGYTF
.	TRBV5-5	TRBJ2-7	TRBD2	TGTGCCAGCAGCTTGGCGGGACTAGCGGAATCCTACGAGCAGTACTTC	CASSLAGLAESYEQYF
.	TRBV7-3	TRBJ2-2	TRBD1	TGTGCCAGCAGCCACGGACAGGGAAGGGCCGGGGAGCTGTTTTTT	CASSHGQGRAGELFF
.	TRBV6-2/TRBV6-3	TRBJ1-5	.	TGTGCCAGCAGTTCCCGGACAGCGTCCGGTTATCAGCCCCAGCATTTT	CASSSRTASGYQPQHF
.	TRBV30	TRBJ1-1	.	TGTGCCTGGAGGGAGCAGGGTTTTCCATTGGGGATTATGACTGAAGCTTTCTTT	CAWREQGFPLGIMTEAFF
.	TRBV2	TRBJ2-5	TRBD2	TGTGCCAGCACCCAGGCAGCGGGGGGTAGAGAGACCCAGTACTTC	CASTQAAGGRETQYF
once	TRBV7-3	TRBJ1-1	.	TGTGCCAGCAGCCCCAGGGAGGCTACTAAGGCTTTCTTT	CASSPREATKAFF
once	TRBV6-4	TRBJ1-2	.	TGTGCCAGCAGTGACTCGCCGGAGGCCCCATATGGCTACACCTTC	CASSDSPEAPYGYTF
.	TRBV27	TRBJ1-1	TRBD1	TGTGCCAGCAGTCTCAGGGGGCCGAACACTGAAGCTTTCTTT	CASSLRGPNTEAFF
.	TRBV6-5	TRBJ1-2	.	TGTGCCAGCAGTTCGGGGAGTGGCTACACCTTC	CASSSGSGYTF
.	TRBV5-1	TRBJ2-3	.	TGCGCCAGCAGCTCGCCAGGGGCAGATACGCAGTATTTT	CASSSPGADTQYF
once	TRBV15	TRBJ2-5	.	TGTGCCACCAGCAGAGTCTTTAGGACCCAACCGACGGAGACCCAGTACTTC	CATSRVFRTQPTETQYF
.	TRBV15	TRBJ2-1	TRBD2	TGTGCCACCAGCAGAGATTACGGGGGGGCGGTCTTC	CATSRDYGGAVF